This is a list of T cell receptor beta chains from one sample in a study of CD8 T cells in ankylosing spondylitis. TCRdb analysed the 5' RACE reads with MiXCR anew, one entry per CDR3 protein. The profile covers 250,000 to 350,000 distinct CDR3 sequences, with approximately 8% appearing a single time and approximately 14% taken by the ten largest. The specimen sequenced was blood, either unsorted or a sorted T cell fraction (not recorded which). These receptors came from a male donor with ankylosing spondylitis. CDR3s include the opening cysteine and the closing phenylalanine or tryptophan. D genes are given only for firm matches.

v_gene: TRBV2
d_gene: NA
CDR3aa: CASKGVPRTDTQYF

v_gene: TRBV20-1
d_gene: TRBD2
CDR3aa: CSASRPGLAGEETQYF

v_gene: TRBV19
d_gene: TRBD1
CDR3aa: CASSISDRGHRSNQPQHF

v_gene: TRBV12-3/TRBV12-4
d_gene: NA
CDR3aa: CASSLDRVGNSPLHF

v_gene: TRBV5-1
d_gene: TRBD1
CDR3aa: CASSSSGTDYEQYF

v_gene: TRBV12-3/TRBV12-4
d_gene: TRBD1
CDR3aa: CASSRTGNQPQHF

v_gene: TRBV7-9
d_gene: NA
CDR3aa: CASSPGGRLVMADTQYF

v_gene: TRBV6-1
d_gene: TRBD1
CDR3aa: CASHSGQGPGDGYTF

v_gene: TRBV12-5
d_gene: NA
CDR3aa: CASGFIEANVLTF

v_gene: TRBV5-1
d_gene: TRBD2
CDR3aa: CASSWLAGGPSDEQFF

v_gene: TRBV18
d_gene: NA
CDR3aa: CASSPEAGSGTEAFF

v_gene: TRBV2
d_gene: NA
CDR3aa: CASSGHESYNEQFF

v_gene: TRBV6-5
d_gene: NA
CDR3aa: CASSYSGVRSYEQYF

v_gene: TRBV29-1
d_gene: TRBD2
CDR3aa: CSVVSGSPDEQFF

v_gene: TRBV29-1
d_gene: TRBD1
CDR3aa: CSAETGDSSYNEQFF